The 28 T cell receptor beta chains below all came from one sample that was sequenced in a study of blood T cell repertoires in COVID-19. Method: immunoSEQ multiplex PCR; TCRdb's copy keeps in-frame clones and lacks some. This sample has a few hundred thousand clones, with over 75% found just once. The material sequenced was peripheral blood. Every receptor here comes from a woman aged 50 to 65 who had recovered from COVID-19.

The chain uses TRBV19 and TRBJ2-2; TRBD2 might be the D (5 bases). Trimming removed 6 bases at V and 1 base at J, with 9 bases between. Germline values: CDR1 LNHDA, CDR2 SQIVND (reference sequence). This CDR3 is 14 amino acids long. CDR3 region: CASSAAGNTGELFF. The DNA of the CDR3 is TGTGCCAGTAGCGCCGCGGGGAACACCGGGGAGCTGTTTTTT.

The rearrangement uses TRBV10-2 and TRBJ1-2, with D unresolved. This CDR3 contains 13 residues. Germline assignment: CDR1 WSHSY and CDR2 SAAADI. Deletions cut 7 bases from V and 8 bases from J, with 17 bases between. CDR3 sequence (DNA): TGCGCCAGCACCGATGACGGAGCTTTCGGCTACACCTTC. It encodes CASTDDGAFGYTF.

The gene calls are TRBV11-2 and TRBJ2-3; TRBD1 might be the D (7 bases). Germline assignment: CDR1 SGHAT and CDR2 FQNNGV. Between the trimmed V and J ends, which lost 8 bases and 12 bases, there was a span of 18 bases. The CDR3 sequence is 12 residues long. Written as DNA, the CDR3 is TGTGCCAGCGGACAGGTCGGGGGCTCTCAGTATTTT. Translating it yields CASGQVGGSQYF.

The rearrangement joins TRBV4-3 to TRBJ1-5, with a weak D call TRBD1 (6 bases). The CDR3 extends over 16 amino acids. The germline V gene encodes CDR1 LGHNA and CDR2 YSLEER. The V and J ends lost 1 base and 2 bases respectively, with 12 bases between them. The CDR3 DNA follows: TGCGCCAGCAGCCAAGTGTTAAGGACAGGCAATCAGCCCCAGCATTTT. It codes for CASSQVLRTGNQPQHF.

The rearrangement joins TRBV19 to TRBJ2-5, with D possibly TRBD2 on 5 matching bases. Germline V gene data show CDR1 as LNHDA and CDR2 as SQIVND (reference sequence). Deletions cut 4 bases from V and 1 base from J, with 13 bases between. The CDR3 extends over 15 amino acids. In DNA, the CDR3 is TGTGCCAGTAGTACTTTGGGGAGAATCCAAGAGACCCAGTACTTC. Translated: CASSTLGRIQETQYF.

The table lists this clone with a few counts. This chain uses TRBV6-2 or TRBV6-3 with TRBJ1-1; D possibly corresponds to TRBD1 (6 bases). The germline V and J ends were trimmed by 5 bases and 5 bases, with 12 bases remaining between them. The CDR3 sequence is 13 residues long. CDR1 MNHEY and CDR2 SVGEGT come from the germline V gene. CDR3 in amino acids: CASSRQVGTEAFF. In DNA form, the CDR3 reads TGTGCCAGCAGTAGACAGGTAGGGACTGAAGCTTTCTTT.

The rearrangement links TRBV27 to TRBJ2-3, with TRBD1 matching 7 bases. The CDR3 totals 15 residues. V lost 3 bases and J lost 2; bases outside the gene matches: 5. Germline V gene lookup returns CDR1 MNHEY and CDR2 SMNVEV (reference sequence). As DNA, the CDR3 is TGTGCCAGCAGTTTTGGACAGGTAGCCACAGATACGCAGTATTTT. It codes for CASSFGQVATDTQYF.

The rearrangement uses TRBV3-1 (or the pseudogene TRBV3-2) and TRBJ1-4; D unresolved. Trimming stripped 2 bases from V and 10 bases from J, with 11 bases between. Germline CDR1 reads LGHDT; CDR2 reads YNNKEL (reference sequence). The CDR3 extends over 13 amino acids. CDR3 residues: CASSQSRDGKLFF. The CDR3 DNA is TGTGCCAGCAGCCAATCCCGGGATGGAAAACTGTTTTTT.

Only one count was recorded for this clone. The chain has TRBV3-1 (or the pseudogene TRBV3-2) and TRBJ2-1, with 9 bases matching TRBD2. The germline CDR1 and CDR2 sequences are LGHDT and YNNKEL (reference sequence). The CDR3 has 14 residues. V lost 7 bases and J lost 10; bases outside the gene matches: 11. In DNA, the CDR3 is TGTGCCAGCACCGCCCGCGGGGGGGCCGAGGAGCAGTTCTTC. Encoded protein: CASTARGGAEEQFF.

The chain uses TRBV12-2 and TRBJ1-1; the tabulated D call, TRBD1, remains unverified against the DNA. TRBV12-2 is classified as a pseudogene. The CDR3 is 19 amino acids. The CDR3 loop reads CASRLGYRKGSYMNTEAFF. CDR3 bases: TGTGCAAGTCGCTTAGGATACAGGAAGGGATCGTACATGAACACTGAAGCTTTCTTT.

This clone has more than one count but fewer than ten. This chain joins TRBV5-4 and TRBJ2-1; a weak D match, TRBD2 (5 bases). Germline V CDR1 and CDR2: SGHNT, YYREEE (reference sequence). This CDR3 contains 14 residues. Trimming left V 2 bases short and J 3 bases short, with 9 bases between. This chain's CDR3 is CASSFRGFYNEQFF. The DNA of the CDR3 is TGTGCCAGCAGCTTTCGCGGGTTCTACAATGAGCAGTTCTTC. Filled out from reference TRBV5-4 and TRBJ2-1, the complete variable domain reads ETGVTQSPTHLIKTRGQQVTLRCSSQSGHNTVSWYQQALGQGPQFIFQYYREEENGRGNFPPRFSGLQFPNYSSELNVNALELDDSALYLCASSFRGFYNEQFFGPGTRLTVL.

In DNA, the CDR3 is TGTGCCAGCAGCCAAGTCCCCCGGGGACTAGCGGGAGGGGAGACCCAGTACTTC. This sequence encodes CASSQVPRGLAGGETQYF. The chain combines TRBV3-1 (or the pseudogene TRBV3-2) with TRBJ2-5; 16 positions agree with TRBD2. The ends lost 1 base at V and 5 bases at J; junction bases unmatched: 7. CDR3 length: 18 residues. Germline lookup yields CDR1 LGHDT and CDR2 YNNKEL (reference sequence).

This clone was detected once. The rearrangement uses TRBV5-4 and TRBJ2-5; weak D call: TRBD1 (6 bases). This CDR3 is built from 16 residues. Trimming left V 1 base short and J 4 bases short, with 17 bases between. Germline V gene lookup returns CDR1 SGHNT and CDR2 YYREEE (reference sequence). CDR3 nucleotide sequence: TGTGCCAGCAGCTTGCCCGGGGCCAGGGGCCGAGAGACCCAGTACTTC. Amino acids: CASSLPGARGRETQYF.

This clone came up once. The CDR3 DNA reads TGCGCCAGCAGCTATCGGGGAACAGGGGGCAACAATGAGCAGTTCTTC. Its protein product is CASSYRGTGGNNEQFF. This sequence joins TRBV5-1 and TRBJ2-1; 9 bases are a match to TRBD1. The CDR3 contains 16 residues. CDR1 is SGHRS and CDR2 is YFSETQ in the germline V gene. V lost 3 bases and J lost 5; bases outside the gene matches: 9.

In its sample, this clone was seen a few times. The CDR3 reads CASSFTAPNTEAFF. In nucleotides, the CDR3 is TGTGCCAGCAGCTTCACAGCCCCGAACACTGAAGCTTTCTTT. The rearrangement links TRBV7-9 to TRBJ1-1; D remains unclear. Trimming took off 3 bases at V and 1 base at J, with 9 bases between the two ends. This CDR3 contains 14 residues. CDR1 SEHNR and CDR2 FQNEAQ come from the germline V gene (reference sequence).

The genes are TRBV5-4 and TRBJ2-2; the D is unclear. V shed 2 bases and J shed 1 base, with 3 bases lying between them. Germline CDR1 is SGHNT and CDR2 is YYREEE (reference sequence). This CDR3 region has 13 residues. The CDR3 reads CASSFQNTGELFF. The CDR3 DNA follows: TGTGCCAGCAGCTTTCAGAACACCGGGGAGCTGTTTTTT.

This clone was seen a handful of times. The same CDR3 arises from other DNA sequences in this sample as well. DNA for the CDR3: TGCAGTGCTACGCGGGAGACCCAGTACTTC. Translated: CSATRETQYF. This chain uses TRBV20-1 with TRBJ2-5; D is unclear. V lost 4 bases, J lost 5 bases, and 5 bases lay in between. Germline CDR1 and CDR2: DFQATT and SNEGSKA (reference sequence). The CDR3 consists of 10 residues.

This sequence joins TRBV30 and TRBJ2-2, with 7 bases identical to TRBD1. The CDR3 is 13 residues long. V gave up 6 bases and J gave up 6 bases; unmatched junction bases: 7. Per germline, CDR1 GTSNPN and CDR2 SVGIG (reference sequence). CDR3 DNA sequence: TGTGCCTGTAGACAGGGTTCGGCCGGGGAGCTGTTTTTT. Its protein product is CACRQGSAGELFF.

The CDR3 region has the DNA TGTGCCAGCAGCCCAGGTCGCGGGGACCAAGAGACCCAGTACTTC. Residues: CASSPGRGDQETQYF. V is TRBV7-3 and J is TRBJ2-5; D is possibly TRBD2 (6 bases). CDR1 is SGHTA and CDR2 is FQGTGA in the germline V gene. The length of the CDR3 is 15 residues. V was clipped by 5 bases and J by 0 bases, with 13 bases between them.

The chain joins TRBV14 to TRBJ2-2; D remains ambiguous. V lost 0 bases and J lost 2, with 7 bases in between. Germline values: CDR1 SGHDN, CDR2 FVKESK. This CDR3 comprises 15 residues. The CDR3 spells CASSQDLSNTGELFF. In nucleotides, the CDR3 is TGTGCCAGCAGCCAAGATTTGAGCAACACCGGGGAGCTGTTTTTT.

The chain's CDR3 is CASSLTSAADTQYF. CDR3 bases: TGTGCCAGCAGTTTAACTAGCGCCGCGGATACGCAGTATTTT. This chain connects TRBV28 to TRBJ2-3; 7 bases align to TRBD2. This CDR3 has 14 residues. With 2 bases clipped from V and 6 bases from J, the junction kept 5 bases outside the gene matches. The germline V gene encodes CDR1 MDHEN and CDR2 SYDVKM.

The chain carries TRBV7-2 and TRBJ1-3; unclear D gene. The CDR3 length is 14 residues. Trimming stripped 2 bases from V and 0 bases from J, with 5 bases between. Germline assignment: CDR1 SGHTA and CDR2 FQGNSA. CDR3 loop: CASSLLVSGNTIYF. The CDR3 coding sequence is TGTGCCAGCAGCTTACTAGTCTCTGGAAACACCATATATTTT.

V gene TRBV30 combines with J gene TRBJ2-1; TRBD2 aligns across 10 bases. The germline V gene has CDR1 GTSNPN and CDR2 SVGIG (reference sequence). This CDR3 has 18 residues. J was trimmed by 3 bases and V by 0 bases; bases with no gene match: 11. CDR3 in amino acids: CAWSVIAGGLTLYNEQFF. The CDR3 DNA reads TGTGCCTGGAGTGTAATAGCGGGGGGCCTCACGCTCTACAATGAGCAGTTCTTC.

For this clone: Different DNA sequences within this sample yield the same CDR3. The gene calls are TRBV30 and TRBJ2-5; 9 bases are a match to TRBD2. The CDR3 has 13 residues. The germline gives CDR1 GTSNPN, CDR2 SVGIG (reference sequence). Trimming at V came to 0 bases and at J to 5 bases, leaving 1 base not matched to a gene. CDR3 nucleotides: TGTGCCTGGAGTGTACTAGCGGGCGAGACCCAGTACTTC. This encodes CAWSVLAGETQYF.

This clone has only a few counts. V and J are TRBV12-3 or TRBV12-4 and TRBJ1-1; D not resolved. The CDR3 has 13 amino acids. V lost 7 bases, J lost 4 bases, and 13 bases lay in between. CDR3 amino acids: CASTGGRSTEAFF. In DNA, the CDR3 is TGTGCCAGCACCGGAGGGAGGAGCACTGAAGCTTTCTTT.

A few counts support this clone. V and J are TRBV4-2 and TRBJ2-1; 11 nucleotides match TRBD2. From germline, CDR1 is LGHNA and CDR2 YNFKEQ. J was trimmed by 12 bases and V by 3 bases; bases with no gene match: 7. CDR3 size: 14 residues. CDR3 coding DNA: TGTGCCAGCAGCCAGGAACTAGCGGGGGTGGCGCAGTTCTTC. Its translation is CASSQELAGVAQFF.

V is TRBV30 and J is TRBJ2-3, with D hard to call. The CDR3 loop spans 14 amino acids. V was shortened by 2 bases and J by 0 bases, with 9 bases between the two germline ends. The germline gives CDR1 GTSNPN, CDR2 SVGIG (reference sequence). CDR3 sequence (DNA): TGTGCCTGGAGTAAGAGTTCGAGCACAGATACGCAGTATTTT. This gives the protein CAWSKSSSTDTQYF.

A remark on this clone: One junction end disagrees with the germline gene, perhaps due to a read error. The CDR3, as DNA: TGCGCCAGCAGCCAAGAGAACTCCGGGGAGCTGTTTTTT. Amino acid sequence: CASSQENSGELFF. This sequence joins TRBV4-1 and TRBJ2-2; D not resolved. In germline, CDR1 is MGHRA, CDR2 YSYEKL. CDR3 length: 13 residues.